The entry below gives a single T cell receptor (beta chain) sequence along with its context. Its binding antigen is unknown. Base qualities are missing; no much larger clone stands one base away. Synthetic TCR analog templates were spiked into each PCR to estimate absolute template abundance from read counts. The immunoSEQ assay was used to amplify TCRbeta CDR3 regions from genomic DNA with bias-controlled V and J gene primers. Sequencing of rearranged TCRbeta segments was done at approximately 20X coverage. As for the authors' bioinformatics: Clustering was used to correct sequencing errors, and CDR3s were annotated against IMGT to assign V, D and J genes. Downstream analyses used only productive TCRbeta rearrangements and left out out-of-frame or stop-codon sequences. Clonality was calculated as one minus the Shannon entropy normalized by the log of the number of unique productive sequences. Fisher's exact test with Benjamini-Hochberg correction, at a threshold of adjusted p below 0.01, was used to find clones that differed between time points or between blood and tumor. TCRdb carries this immuneACCESS record with in-frame sequences only. Its versions omit some clonotypes, under half of them owing to an unresolved V gene in the studies checked, with the rest unexplained. V and J calls and clone size come straight from that table; D and trimming were deduced from the DNA. The sample table shows about 45,000 clones, and about 88% are seen once. Around a quarter of the sample is held by the ten biggest clonotypes.

The CDR3 goes from the cysteine to the phenylalanine over 15 residues. The kept DNA is CDR3 alone, 45 bases in frame from the first base. V ends up 5 bases short and J 4 bases short, with an unmatched junction base count of 8. Via the germline V gene, CDR1 is SNHLY and CDR2 FYNNEI. This entry belongs to a study of PD-L1 blockade in urothelial cancer (dated by TCRdb to 2015 to 2018). Broadly, across the study: About nine tenths of the roughly 29 patients were identified as males with urothelial cancer of bladder origin, and a prior smoking history was reported by 18 of 29 patients. Blood samples were analyzed at two time points: 3 weeks after treatment start (second dose) and 6 weeks after treatment start. Pretreatment tumor samples, along with matched peripheral blood serially collected before and after atezolizumab treatment, were subjected to TCR sequencing. Eight to ten patients achieved durable clinical benefit and approximately 20 did not. Patients had an ECOG performance status of 0 or 1 and had received between 0 and 3 prior chemotherapy regimens. Around 30 patients had pretreatment blood TCR-seq, roughly 24 had at least one posttreatment blood collection, and roughly 24 had tumor TCR-seq. In the same patients who had TCR sequencing, pretreatment tumors also underwent whole exome sequencing and RNA sequencing. Progression-free survival longer than 6 months counted as durable clinical benefit, and TCR features were additionally tested against both progression-free and overall survival. A median of about 150,000 T cells and approximately 86,000 unique TCRs was obtained from blood samples, and a median clonality of around 0.08 was observed. Somatic, immune and clinical correlates of response to PD-L1 blockade with atezolizumab in urothelial cancer were the focus of an exploratory multi-omic analysis.

The time point label on this specimen signifies: pretreatment peripheral blood. The Qiagen DNeasy Blood extraction kit was used to purify genomic DNA from total PBMCs and from tumor samples. Collected pretreatment and during treatment, PBMCs were isolated and stored as previously described. Study-wide conclusions, independent of this receptor: Patients with durable benefit showed greater expansion of tumor-associated TCR clones in peripheral blood 3 weeks after starting treatment (n ≈ 21, p = 0.022). Improved progression-free and overall survival was associated with having pretreatment peripheral blood TCR clonality below the median. Small sample size (n of about 30) and many exploratory analyses mean the results are intended to be hypothesis-generating.

The sequence came from a donor at least 40 years old with urothelial cancer. The chain uses TRBV2 and TRBJ2-3; 8 central nucleotides agree with TRBD1. Source: PBMCs, taken around atezolizumab (anti-PD-L1) treatment. The sequence in DNA is TGTGCCAGCAGTAATCAGGGGGCGCGGGCAGATACGCAGTATTTT. Its protein is CASSNQGARADTQYF.